The next 6 T cell receptor beta chains were all read from a single sample in a study of T cells in Graves' hyperthyroidism and ophthalmopathy (dated by TCRdb to about 2019). The protocol used for the library was multiplex PCR. Instrument on record: Illumina HiSeq 2000. The TCR beta CDR3 regions were amplified from the RNA transcripts. For the first round of RT-PCR on the TCR CDR3, the HTBI primer set was used together with the Qiagen OneStep RT-PCR kit. TCRdb reran the public reads through fastp at Q25 and MiXCR, keeping productive beta chains. Records with the same CDR3 protein are collapsed into one entry carrying the most frequent genes and DNA. Within this sample are 300,000 to 450,000 distinct CDR3 sequences, with approximately 15% of them counted one time only. Of the sample, 32% is held by the ten largest clones. Material for sequencing was blood. The receptors were sampled from a woman aged 30 to 39 with Graves' hyperthyroidism.

This clonotype was recorded many times. This chain connects TRBV28 to TRBJ2-7; 13 bases match TRBD2. Unmatched junction bases numbered 12, after V lost 6 bases and J lost 4 bases. CDR3 length: 17 residues. Germline values: CDR1 MDHEN, CDR2 SYDVKM. CDR3 sequence: CASRPKPGLAGRYEQYF. CDR3 sequence (DNA): TGTGCCAGCAGGCCGAAACCGGGACTAGCGGGACGGTACGAGCAGTACTTC.

The chain is built from TRBV27 and TRBJ2-3, with 9 bases identical to TRBD1. The J segment lost 5 bases and the V segment lost 7 bases, leaving 10 bases of the junction unmatched. The length of the CDR3 is 15 residues. From germline, CDR1 is MNHEY and CDR2 SMNVEV (reference sequence). This CDR3 is CASTARTGVGDTQYF. CDR3 sequence (DNA): TGTGCCAGCACCGCCAGGACAGGGGTCGGAGATACGCAGTATTTT.

This clonotype was seen a few times. A much larger clone differs from this one at a single base, so this may be a read error. The chain joins TRBV3-1 to TRBJ1-1; the D gene is possibly TRBD1 (5 bases). The CDR3 loop spans 12 amino acids. Germline V gives CDR1 LGHDT, CDR2 YNNKEL (reference sequence). Deletions cut 4 bases from V and 6 bases from J, with 9 bases between. CDR3 residues: CASSPQGPEAFF. The CDR3 bases are TGTGCCAGCAGCCCGCAGGGTCCTGAAGCTTTCTTT.

This clonotype was counted ten times or more. The gene calls are TRBV28 and TRBJ2-1, with TRBD2 matching over 11 bases. This CDR3 region has 16 residues. Germline CDR1 reads MDHEN; CDR2 reads SYDVKM. J gave up 7 bases and V 5 bases, and 10 bases lay outside the gene matches. CDR3 sequence (DNA): TGTGCCAGCAGTCTAACAACGGGACTAGCGGCTAATGAGCAGTTCTTC. Its protein product is CASSLTTGLAANEQFF.

On this clonotype itself: A read error may be the cause here, since a much bigger clone is one base away. This rearrangement joins TRBV28 to TRBJ2-6, with D possibly TRBD1 on 5 matching bases. Germline loops: CDR1 MDHEN, CDR2 SYDVKM. This CDR3 is 21 amino acids long. In nucleotides, the CDR3 is TGTGCCAGCAGTTTACGAGCTGTAAGGAGAAATCGACACTCTGGGGCCAACGTCATGACTTTC. It encodes CASSLRAVRRNRHSGANVMTF.

This clonotype was picked up many times. CDR3 amino acids: CASSLSGTGGTEAFF. The CDR3 bases are TGTGCCAGCAGTTTATCAGGGACAGGGGGCACTGAAGCTTTCTTT. This chain connects TRBV27 to TRBJ1-1; TRBD1 matches 11 bases. V was pared by 0 bases and J by 4 bases, with 1 base of the junction left unmatched. The CDR3 is 15 residues long. Germline V lookup: CDR1 MNHEY, CDR2 SMNVEV (reference sequence).